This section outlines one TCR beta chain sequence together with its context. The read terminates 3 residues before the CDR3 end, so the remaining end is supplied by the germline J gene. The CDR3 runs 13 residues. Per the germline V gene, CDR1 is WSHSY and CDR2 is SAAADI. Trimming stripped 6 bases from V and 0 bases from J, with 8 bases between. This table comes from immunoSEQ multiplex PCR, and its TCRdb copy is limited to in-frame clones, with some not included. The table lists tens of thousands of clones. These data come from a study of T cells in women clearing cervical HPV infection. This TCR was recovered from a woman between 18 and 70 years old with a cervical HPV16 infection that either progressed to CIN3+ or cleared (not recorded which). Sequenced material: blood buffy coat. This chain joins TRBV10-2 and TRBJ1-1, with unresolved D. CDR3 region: CASSRTVNTEAFF. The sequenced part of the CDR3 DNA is TGCGCCAGCAGCCGCACTGTGAACACTGAA.